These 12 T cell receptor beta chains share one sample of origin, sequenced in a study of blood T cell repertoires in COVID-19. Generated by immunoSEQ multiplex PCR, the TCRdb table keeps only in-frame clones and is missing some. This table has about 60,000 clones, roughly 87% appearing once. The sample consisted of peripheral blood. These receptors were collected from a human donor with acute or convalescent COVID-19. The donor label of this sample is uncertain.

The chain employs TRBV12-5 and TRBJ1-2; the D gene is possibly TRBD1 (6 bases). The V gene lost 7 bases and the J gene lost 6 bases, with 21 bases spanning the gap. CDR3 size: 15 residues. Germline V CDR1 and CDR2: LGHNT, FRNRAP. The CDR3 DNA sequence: TGTGCTAGTGCCCCAGACGGGGGGCTGGCGGATGGCTACACCTTC. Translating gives CASAPDGGLADGYTF.

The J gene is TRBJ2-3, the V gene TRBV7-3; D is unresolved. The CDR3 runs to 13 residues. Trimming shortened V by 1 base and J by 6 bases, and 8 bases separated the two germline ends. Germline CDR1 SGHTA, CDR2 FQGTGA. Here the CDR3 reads CASSLIDTDTQYF. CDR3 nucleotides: TGTGCCAGCAGCTTAATAGACACGGATACGCAGTATTTT.

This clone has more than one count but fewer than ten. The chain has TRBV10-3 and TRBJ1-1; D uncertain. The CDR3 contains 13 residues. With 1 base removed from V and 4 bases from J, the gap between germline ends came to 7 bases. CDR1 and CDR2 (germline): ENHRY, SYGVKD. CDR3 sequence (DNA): TGTGCCATCAGTGAGTTGGGGAGCACTGAAGCTTTCTTT. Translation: CAISELGSTEAFF.

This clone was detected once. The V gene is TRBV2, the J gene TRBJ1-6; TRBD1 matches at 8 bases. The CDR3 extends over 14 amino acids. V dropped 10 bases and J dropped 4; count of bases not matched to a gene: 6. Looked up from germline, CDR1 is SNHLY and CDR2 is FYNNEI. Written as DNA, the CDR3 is TGTGCCAACCAGGACAGGGTGTATAATTCACCCCTCCACTTT. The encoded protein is CANQDRVYNSPLHF.

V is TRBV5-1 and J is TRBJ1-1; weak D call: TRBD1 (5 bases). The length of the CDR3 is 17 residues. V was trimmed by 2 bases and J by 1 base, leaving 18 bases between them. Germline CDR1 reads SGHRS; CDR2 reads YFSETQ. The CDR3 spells CASSFNVVGRENTEAFF. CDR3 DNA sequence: TGCGCCAGCAGCTTTAATGTAGTAGGCAGGGAGAACACTGAAGCTTTCTTT.

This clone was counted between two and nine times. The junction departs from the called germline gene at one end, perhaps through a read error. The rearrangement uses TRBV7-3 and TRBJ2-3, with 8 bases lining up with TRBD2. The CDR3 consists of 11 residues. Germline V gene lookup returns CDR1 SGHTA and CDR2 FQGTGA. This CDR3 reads CASSPGTGLAF. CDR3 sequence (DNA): TGTGCCAGCAGCCCCGGAACAGGACTAGCATTT.

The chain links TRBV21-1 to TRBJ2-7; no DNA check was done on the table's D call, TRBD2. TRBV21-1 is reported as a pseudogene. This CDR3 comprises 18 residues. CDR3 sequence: CASSKPPPLLAGGDEQYF. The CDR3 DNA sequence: TGTGCCAGCAGCAAACCTCCCCCCCTCCTAGCGGGAGGGGACGAGCAGTACTTC.

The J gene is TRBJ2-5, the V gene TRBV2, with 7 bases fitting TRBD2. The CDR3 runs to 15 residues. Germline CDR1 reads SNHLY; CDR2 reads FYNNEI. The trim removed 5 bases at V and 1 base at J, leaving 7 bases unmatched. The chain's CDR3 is CASSPPSSGQETQYF. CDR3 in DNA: TGTGCCAGCAGTCCCCCTTCTAGCGGCCAAGAGACCCAGTACTTC.

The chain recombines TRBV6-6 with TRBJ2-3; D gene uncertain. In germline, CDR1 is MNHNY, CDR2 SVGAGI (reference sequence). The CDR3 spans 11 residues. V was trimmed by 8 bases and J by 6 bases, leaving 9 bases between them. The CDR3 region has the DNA TGTGCCAGCGGCCAGTTGGATACGCAGTATTTT. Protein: CASGQLDTQYF.

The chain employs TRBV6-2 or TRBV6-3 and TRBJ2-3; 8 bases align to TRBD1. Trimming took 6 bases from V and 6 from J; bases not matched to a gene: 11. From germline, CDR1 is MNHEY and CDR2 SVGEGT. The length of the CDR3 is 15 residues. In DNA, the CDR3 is TGTGCCAGCAGCCCGGCCGGGACAGGAAGTGATACGCAGTATTTT. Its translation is CASSPAGTGSDTQYF.

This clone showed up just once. The CDR3 DNA reads TGTGCCAGCAGGGGACCGGGACAGGGGTCGTATGGCTACACCTTC. This codes for CASRGPGQGSYGYTF. The rearrangement joins TRBV6-4 to TRBJ1-2, with 10 bases matching TRBD1. With V trimmed by 6 bases and J by 5 bases, 9 bases remained unmatched. The CDR3 is 15 residues long. The germline V gene has CDR1 MRHNA and CDR2 SNTAGT.

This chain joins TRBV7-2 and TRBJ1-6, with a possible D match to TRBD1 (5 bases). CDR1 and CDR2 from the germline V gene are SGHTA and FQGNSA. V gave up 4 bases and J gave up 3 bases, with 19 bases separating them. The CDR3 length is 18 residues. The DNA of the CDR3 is TGTGCCAGCAGCTCGCGAAAGAAGACAGCAAACTATAATTCACCCCTCCACTTT. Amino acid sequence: CASSSRKKTANYNSPLHF.